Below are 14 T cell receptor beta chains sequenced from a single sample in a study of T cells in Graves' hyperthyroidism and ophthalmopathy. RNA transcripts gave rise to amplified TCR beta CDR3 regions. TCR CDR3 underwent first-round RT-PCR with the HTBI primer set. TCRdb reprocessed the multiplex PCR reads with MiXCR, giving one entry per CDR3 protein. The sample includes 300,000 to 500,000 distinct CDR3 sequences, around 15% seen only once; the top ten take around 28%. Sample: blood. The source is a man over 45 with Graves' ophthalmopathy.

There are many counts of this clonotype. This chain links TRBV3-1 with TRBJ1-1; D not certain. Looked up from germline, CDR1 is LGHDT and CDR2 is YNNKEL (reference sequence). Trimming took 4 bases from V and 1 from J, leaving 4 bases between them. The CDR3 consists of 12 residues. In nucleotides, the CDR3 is TGTGCCAGCAGCCGGAGGAACACTGAAGCTTTCTTT. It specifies CASSRRNTEAFF.

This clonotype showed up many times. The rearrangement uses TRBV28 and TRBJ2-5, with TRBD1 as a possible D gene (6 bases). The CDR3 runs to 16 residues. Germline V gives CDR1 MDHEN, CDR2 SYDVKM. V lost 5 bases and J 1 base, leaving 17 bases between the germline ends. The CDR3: CASSPFRGQTQETQYF. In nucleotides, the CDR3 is TGTGCCAGCAGTCCGTTTAGGGGACAAACCCAAGAGACCCAGTACTTC.

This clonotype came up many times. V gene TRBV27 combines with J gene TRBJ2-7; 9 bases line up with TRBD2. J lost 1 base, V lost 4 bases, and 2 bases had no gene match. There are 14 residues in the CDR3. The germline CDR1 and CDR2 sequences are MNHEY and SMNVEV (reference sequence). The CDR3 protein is CASSWSGGSYEQYF. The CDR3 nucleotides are TGTGCCAGCAGTTGGAGCGGGGGGTCCTACGAGCAGTACTTC.

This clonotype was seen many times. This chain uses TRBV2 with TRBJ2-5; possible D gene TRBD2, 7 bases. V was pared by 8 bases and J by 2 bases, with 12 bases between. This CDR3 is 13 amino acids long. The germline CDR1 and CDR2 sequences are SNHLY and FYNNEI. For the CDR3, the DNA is TGTGCCAGCGGGAGGGGGTTGCAAGAGACCCAGTACTTC. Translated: CASGRGLQETQYF.

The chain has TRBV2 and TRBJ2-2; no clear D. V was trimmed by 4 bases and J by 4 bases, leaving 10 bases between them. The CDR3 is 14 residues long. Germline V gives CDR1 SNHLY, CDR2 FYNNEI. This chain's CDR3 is CASSVGGITGELFF. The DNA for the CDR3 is TGTGCCAGCAGTGTTGGTGGGATCACCGGGGAGCTGTTTTTT.

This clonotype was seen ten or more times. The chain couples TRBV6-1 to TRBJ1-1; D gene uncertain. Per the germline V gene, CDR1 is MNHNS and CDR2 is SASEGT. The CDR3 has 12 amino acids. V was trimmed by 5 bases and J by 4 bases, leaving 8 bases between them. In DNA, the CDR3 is TGTGCCAGCAGTCATCGGGGCACTGAAGCTTTCTTT. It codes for CASSHRGTEAFF.

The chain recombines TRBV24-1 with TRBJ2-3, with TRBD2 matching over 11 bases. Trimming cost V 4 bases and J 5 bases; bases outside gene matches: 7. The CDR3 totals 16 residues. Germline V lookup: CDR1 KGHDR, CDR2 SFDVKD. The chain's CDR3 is CATSDPTSGTQDTQYF. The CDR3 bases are TGTGCCACCAGTGACCCGACTAGCGGGACCCAAGATACGCAGTATTTT.

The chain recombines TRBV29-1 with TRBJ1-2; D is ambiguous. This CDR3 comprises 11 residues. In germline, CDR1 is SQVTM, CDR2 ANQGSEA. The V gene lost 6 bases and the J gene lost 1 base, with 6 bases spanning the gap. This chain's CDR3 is CSVDGNYGYTF. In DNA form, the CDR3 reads TGCAGCGTCGACGGTAACTATGGCTACACCTTC.

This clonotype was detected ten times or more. This CDR3 reads CSGRTAEAFF. The CDR3, as DNA: TGCAGCGGACGAACAGCTGAAGCTTTCTTT. This chain connects TRBV29-1 to TRBJ1-1, with D uncertain. Germline V CDR1 and CDR2: SQVTM, ANQGSEA. Trimming left V 7 bases short and J 6 bases short, with 9 bases between. The CDR3 length is 10 residues.

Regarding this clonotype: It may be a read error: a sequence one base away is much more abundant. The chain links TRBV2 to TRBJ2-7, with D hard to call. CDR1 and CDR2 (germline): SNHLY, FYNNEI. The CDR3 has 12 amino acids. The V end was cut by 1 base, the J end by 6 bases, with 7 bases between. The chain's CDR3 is CASSEDGREQYF. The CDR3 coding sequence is TGTGCCAGCAGTGAAGACGGCCGCGAGCAGTACTTC. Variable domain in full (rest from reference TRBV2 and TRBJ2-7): EPEVTQTPSHQVTQMGQEVILRCVPISNHLYFYWYRQILGQKVEFLVSFYNNEISEKSEIFDDQFSVERPDGSNFTLKIRSTKLEDSAMYFCASSEDGREQYFGPGTRLTVT.

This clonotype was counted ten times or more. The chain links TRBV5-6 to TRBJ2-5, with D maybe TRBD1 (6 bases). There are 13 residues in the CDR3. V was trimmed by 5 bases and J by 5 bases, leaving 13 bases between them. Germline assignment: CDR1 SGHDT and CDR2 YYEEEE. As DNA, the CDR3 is TGTGCCAGCAGAACAGGGTTAGGGGAGACCCAGTACTTC. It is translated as CASRTGLGETQYF. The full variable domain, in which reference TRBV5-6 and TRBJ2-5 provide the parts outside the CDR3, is DAGVTQSPTHLIKTRGQQVTLRCSPKSGHDTVSWYQQALGQGPQFIFQYYEEEERQRGNFPDRFSGHQFPNYSSELNVNALLLGDSALYLCASRTGLGETQYFGPGTRLLVL.

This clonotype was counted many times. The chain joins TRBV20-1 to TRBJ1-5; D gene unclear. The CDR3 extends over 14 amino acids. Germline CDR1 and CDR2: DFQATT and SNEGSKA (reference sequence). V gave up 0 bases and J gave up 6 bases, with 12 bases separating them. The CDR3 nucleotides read TGCAGTGCTAGAGAACCCGCCTGGGGTCAGCCCCAGCATTTT. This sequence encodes CSAREPAWGQPQHF.

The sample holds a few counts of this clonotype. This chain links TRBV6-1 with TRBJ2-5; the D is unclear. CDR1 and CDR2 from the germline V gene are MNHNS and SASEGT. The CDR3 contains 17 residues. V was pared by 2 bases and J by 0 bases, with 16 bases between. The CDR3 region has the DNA TGTGCCAGCAGTGAACGGTCGGCAGGACCTTACCAAGAGACCCAGTACTTC. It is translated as CASSERSAGPYQETQYF.

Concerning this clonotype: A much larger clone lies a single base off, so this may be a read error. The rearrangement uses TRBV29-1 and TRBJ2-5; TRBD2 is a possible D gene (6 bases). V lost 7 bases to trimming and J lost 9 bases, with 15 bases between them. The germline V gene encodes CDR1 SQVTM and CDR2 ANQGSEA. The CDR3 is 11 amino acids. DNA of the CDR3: TGCAGCGGGCGGGAAGGGCTGTCCCAGTACTTC. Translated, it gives CSGREGLSQYF.